This TCR beta chain was recorded in a study of CD8 T cells in ankylosing spondylitis. TCRdb ran MiXCR on the 5' RACE reads and lists one entry per CDR3 protein. The sample consists of under 950,000 distinct CDR3 sequences, 15% to 20% of them appearing once. Losses at the gene ends were 6 bases for V and 6 bases for J; bases not matched to a gene: 10. The CDR3 has 15 residues. Germline lookup yields CDR1 MNHNS and CDR2 SASEGT. This clonotype occurred a few times. What it binds is unknown. Study results and limitations: A motif in TCR beta, a set of roughly 8 highly homologous variants, appeared characteristic of ankylosing spondylitis blood.

The J gene is TRBJ1-2, the V gene TRBV6-1; 10 bases agree with TRBD1. Sequenced: blood, either unsorted or a sorted T cell fraction (not recorded which). This clonotype was sampled from a male donor with ankylosing spondylitis. The CDR3: CASSPRQGARDGYTF. Written as DNA, the CDR3 is TGTGCCAGCAGCCCGAGACAGGGGGCCCGGGATGGCTACACCTTC.